Listed here are 18 T cell receptor beta chains from one sample, sequenced in a study of metastatic and nonmetastatic thyroid tumors. No treatment had been given to any patient before thyroid surgery. TCRdb re-clonotyped the PCR reads via MiXCR. The table shows about 38,000 clones, with roughly 50% occurring only once. Material for sequencing was tumor tissue. These receptors all stem from a male donor with papillary thyroid cancer or a benign thyroid nodule (not recorded which). Some clones in this sample may be carry-over from other donors' samples.

The chain couples TRBV5-5 to TRBJ1-5, with D possibly matching TRBD1 (5 bases). The V end was cut by 3 bases, the J end by 4 bases, with 14 bases between. The CDR3 spans 15 residues. Germline V lookup: CDR1 SGHKS, CDR2 YYEKEE (reference sequence). As DNA, the CDR3 is TGTGCCAGCAGCTCCCGCTATGGGGGAAATCAGCCCCAGCATTTT. The encoded protein is CASSSRYGGNQPQHF.

V is TRBV28 and J is TRBJ1-1, with D uncertain. V lost 6 bases, J lost 1 base, and 12 bases lay in between. Germline V lookup: CDR1 MDHEN, CDR2 SYDVKM. The CDR3 runs to 14 residues. CDR3 protein: CASSHKPGNTEAFF. DNA of the CDR3: TGTGCCAGCAGCCATAAACCAGGGAACACTGAAGCTTTCTTT.

The V and J genes are TRBV20-1 and TRBJ2-1; 8 nucleotides match TRBD1. J gave up 9 bases and V 5 bases, and 12 bases lay outside the gene matches. This CDR3 spans 14 amino acids. Germline V gene lookup returns CDR1 DFQATT and CDR2 SNEGSKA (reference sequence). CDR3 loop: CSAARGLARLEQFF. Here the CDR3 DNA reads TGCAGTGCTGCCAGGGGGCTCGCGAGGCTTGAGCAGTTCTTC.

The genes are TRBV20-1 and TRBJ1-2, with D unresolved. The CDR3 covers 16 residues. Trimming removed 3 bases from V and 3 bases from J, with 20 bases in between. Germline V gene data show CDR1 as DFQATT and CDR2 as SNEGSKA (reference sequence). The CDR3: CSASGGRREKYYGYTF. The CDR3, as DNA: TGCAGTGCTAGTGGTGGCAGGCGTGAAAAATACTATGGCTACACCTTC.

By sample share, this clone is medium-sized. This chain uses TRBV10-3 with TRBJ2-1; 10 bases agree with TRBD2. V gave up 0 bases and J gave up 10 bases; unmatched junction bases: 15. The germline gives CDR1 ENHRY, CDR2 SYGVKD. This CDR3 comprises 18 residues. The CDR3 DNA follows: TGTGCCATCAGTGAGTCGACTCGGGCTAGCGGGAGTTGGGGGGAGCAGTTCTTC. It specifies CAISESTRASGSWGEQFF.

The chain employs TRBV7-2 and TRBJ2-3; 10 bases are shared with TRBD2. V trimming: 3 bases; J trimming: 4 bases; junction bases outside the gene matches: 10. The CDR3 totals 17 residues. Germline CDR1 is SGHTA and CDR2 is FQGNSA. In DNA, the CDR3 is TGTGCCAGCAGCTTCAGCTCGGCTAGCGGGAGCCCAGATACGCAGTATTTT. Translating it yields CASSFSSASGSPDTQYF.

The rearrangement uses TRBV20-1 and TRBJ1-1, with TRBD1 identical over 8 bases. Germline CDR1 is DFQATT and CDR2 is SNEGSKA (reference sequence). The CDR3 consists of 15 residues. The V gene end was trimmed by 0 bases and the J gene end by 8 bases; junction bases not matched to a gene: 11. The DNA for the CDR3 is TGCAGTGCTAGAGATGGAAGCCCGGGGGACAGGGAAGCTTTCTTT. Its protein product is CSARDGSPGDREAFF.

The CDR3 DNA is TGCAGTGCTAGAGAGGGGGAGGGTAACTATGGCTACACCTTC. Protein: CSAREGEGNYGYTF. V and J are TRBV20-1 and TRBJ1-2; TRBD1 is a possible D gene (5 bases). V lost 0 bases, J lost 1 base, and 9 bases lay in between. Germline CDR1 is DFQATT and CDR2 is SNEGSKA (reference sequence). This CDR3 has 14 residues.

J is TRBJ1-1 and V is TRBV4-1; D uncertain. CDR1 MGHRA and CDR2 YSYEKL come from the germline V gene. There are 14 residues in the CDR3. Trimming stripped 1 base from V and 5 bases from J, with 11 bases between. For the CDR3, the DNA is TGCGCCAGCAGCCAAGGACCGTTGGGGACTGAAGCTTTCTTT. Protein: CASSQGPLGTEAFF.

This chain uses TRBV18 with TRBJ2-1; TRBD2 might be the D (5 bases). The CDR3 length is 13 residues. Trimming took 2 bases from V and 5 from J, leaving 7 bases between them. Germline lookup yields CDR1 KGHSH and CDR2 LQKENI. CDR3 region: CASSPIGDNEQFF. The DNA of the CDR3 is TGTGCCAGCTCACCAATCGGGGACAATGAGCAGTTCTTC.

Details on this clone: The junction departs from germline at one end; a sequencing error may be responsible. J is TRBJ2-3 and V is TRBV2; TRBD2 matches at 13 bases. The length of the CDR3 is 19 residues. Germline V lookup: CDR1 SNHLY, CDR2 FYNNEI. The CDR3 DNA reads as TGTGTCAGCAGTGAATGGAAACTTACTAGCGGGAGGGCCAAAGATACGCAGTATTTT. It is translated as CVSSEWKLTSGRAKDTQYF. The full variable domain, completed using reference TRBV2 and TRBJ2-3, is EPEVTQTPSHQVTQMGQEVILRCVPISNHLYFYWYRQILGQKVEFLVSFYNNEISEKSEIFDDQFSVERPDGSNFTLKIRSTKLEDSAMYFCVSSEWKLTSGRAKDTQYFGPGTRLTVL.

The chain carries TRBV4-3 and TRBJ1-1, with 7 positions matching TRBD1. J gave up 7 bases and V 4 bases, and 3 bases lay outside the gene matches. Looked up from germline, CDR1 is LGHNA and CDR2 is YSLEER. The CDR3 extends over 12 amino acids. CDR3 in DNA: TGCGCCAGCAGCCGGGCAGGGGGTGAAGCTTTCTTT. The encoded protein is CASSRAGGEAFF.

The rearrangement uses TRBV9 and TRBJ2-3; D is undetermined. V was trimmed by 2 bases and J by 0 bases, leaving 10 bases between them. Germline CDR1 and CDR2: SGDLS and YYNGEE. CDR3 length: 15 amino acids. The CDR3 sequence: CASSVWTASTDTQYF. The CDR3 region has the DNA TGTGCCAGCAGCGTTTGGACGGCTAGCACAGATACGCAGTATTTT.

The rearrangement links TRBV25-1 to TRBJ2-1; no definite D call. The CDR3 length is 13 residues. The germline gives CDR1 MGHDK, CDR2 SYGVNS. V lost 5 bases, J lost 4 bases, and 9 bases lay in between. CDR3 in amino acids: CASSLPVYNEQFF. DNA for the CDR3: TGTGCCAGCAGTCTCCCGGTTTACAATGAGCAGTTCTTC.

This clone was seen a handful of times. The chain recombines TRBV20-1 with TRBJ1-2; 7 positions agree with TRBD1. Germline CDR1 is DFQATT and CDR2 is SNEGSKA (reference sequence). The CDR3 runs 14 residues. V dropped 0 bases and J dropped 8; count of bases not matched to a gene: 9. The CDR3 sequence is CSARDPDRPGGYTF. In nucleotides, the CDR3 is TGCAGTGCTAGAGACCCGGACAGGCCCGGCGGCTACACCTTC.

This clone appeared a single time. The chain recombines TRBV11-1 with TRBJ2-2, with 8 positions matching TRBD2. Germline lookup yields CDR1 SGHAT and CDR2 FQDESV (reference sequence). V shed 1 base and J 4 bases; nucleotides not matched to a gene: 5. The CDR3 is made up of 16 amino acids. CDR3 sequence reads: CASSLGTSGSTGELFF. In DNA, the CDR3 is TGTGCCAGCAGCTTAGGGACGAGCGGGAGCACCGGGGAGCTGTTTTTT.

The gene calls are TRBV28 and TRBJ1-1; possibly TRBD1 for D (6 bases). V dropped 7 bases and J dropped 6 bases, with 15 bases sitting between them. CDR3 length: 13 residues. The germline V gene encodes CDR1 MDHEN and CDR2 SYDVKM. The DNA of the CDR3 is TGTGCCAGCACCAAGGGGGATCTTTCTGAAGCTTTCTTT. It encodes CASTKGDLSEAFF.

The gene calls are TRBV20-1 and TRBJ2-7; no definite D call. This CDR3 contains 13 residues. V lost 3 bases, J lost 2 bases, and 11 bases lay in between. Germline V lookup: CDR1 DFQATT, CDR2 SNEGSKA (reference sequence). In DNA form, the CDR3 reads TGCAGTGCTAGCTTGGCGGCGACCTACGAGCAGTACTTC. This encodes CSASLAATYEQYF.